In its sample, the clone carrying this TCR beta chain was seen a few times. The data were obtained in a study of blood T cell repertoires in COVID-19. About the study: Nucleic acid was either cDNA or gDNA, and it came from T cells, B-cell-depleted T cells, or PBMCs.

Trimming left V 7 bases short and J 2 bases short, with 11 bases between. CDR1 is MDHEN, CDR2 SYDVKM, per germline. This CDR3 contains 13 residues. Sequenced by immunoSEQ multiplex PCR; TCRdb stores in-frame clones only, minus some. The sample has 70,000 or so clones, over 75% seen once. The TCR comes from a young woman with acute or convalescent COVID-19. The V and J genes are TRBV28 and TRBJ1-2, with D possibly matching TRBD1 (5 bases). Sample: peripheral blood. The CDR3 DNA follows: TGTGCCAGCACTAACCCAGGGAACTATGGCTACACCTTC. It translates to CASTNPGNYGYTF.